This TCR beta chain was identified during a study of cytomegalovirus exposure and HLA in healthy donors. PCR was performed using 60 Vbeta and 13 Jbeta primers. Profiled with immunoSEQ multiplex PCR; TCRdb holds only in-frame clones, not every one. The sample holds over 150,000 clones, roughly four fifths seen once. Turning to this clone: No antigen is known for it.

Findings of the study overall: V- and J-gene trimming of TCR beta was linked (in a later analysis) to a missense DCLRE1C variant. Presence/absence analyses treated sequencing depth as roughly uniform across donors. Several of the most significant clusters appeared, in a later analysis, to be linked to common viral pathogens.

The sequencing input was PBMCs. This TCR derives from a man aged 50-59 years in good health and CMV-seropositive.

The CDR3 sequence is CASSPTVRQPNADIQYF. As DNA, the CDR3 is TGTGCCAGCAGCCCAACGGTCAGACAGCCAAATGCGGACATTCAGTACTTC. V and J are TRBV14 and TRBJ2-4; TRBD1 is a possible D gene (5 bases). This CDR3 comprises 17 residues. V dropped 4 bases and J dropped 8 bases, with 24 bases sitting between them. Looked up from germline, CDR1 is SGHDN and CDR2 is FVKESK. Together with reference TRBV14 and TRBJ2-4, the CDR3 gives the full variable domain: EAGVTQFPSHSVIEKGQTVTLRCDPISGHDNLYWYRRVMGKEIKFLLHFVKESKQDESGMPNNRFLAERTGGTYSTLKVQPAELEDSGVYFCASSPTVRQPNADIQYFGAGTRLSVL.